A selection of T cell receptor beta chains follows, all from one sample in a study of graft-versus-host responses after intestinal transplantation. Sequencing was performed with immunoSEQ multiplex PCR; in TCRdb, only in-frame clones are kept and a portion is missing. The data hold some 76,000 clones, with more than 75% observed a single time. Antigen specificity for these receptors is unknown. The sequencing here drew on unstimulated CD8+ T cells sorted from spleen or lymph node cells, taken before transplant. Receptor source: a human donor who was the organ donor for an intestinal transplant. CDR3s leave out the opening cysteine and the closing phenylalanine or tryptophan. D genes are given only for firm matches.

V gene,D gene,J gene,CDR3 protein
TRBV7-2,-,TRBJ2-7,ASSLVQGSYEQY
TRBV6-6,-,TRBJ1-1,ASSYGPTEAF
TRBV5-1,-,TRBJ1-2,ASSLAGADYGYT
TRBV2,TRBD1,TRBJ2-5,ASSGDGTGDQETQY
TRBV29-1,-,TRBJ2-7,SVEDQEDGSSYEQY
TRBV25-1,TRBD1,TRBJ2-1,ASSPQGVYNEQF
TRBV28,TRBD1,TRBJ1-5,ASSPMTGGGNQPQH
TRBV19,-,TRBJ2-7,ASSRGTGFYEQY
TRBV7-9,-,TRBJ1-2,ASSLEIDRHLKCGYT
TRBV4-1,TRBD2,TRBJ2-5,ASSQFAAGGHQETQY
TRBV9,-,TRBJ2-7,ASSVGAGYEQY